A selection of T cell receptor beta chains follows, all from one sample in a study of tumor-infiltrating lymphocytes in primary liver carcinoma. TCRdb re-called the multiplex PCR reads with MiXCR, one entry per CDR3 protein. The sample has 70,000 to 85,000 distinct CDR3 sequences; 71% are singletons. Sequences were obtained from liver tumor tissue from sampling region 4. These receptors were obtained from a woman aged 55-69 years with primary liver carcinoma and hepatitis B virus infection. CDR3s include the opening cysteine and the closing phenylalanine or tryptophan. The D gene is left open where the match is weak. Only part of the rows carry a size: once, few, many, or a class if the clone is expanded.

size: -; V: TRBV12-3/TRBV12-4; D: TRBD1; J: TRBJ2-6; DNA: TGTGCCAACAGAAGGACAGGTTCCCCTACCGGGGCCAACATCCTGACTTTC; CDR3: CANRRTGSPTGANILTF
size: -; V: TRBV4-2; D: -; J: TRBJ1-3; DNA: TGTGTCAGCAGCCAAGTATGGCAGACCTCTGTAAACACCATATATTTT; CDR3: CVSSQVWQTSVNTIYF
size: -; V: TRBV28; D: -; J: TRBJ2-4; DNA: TGTGCCACCCTCCCGGTCGGTGGAGGAGTAAACATTCAGTACTTC; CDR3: CATLPVGGGVNIQYF
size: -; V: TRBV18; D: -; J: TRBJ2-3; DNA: TGTGCCAGCTTACCACGGACAGATACGCAGTATTTT; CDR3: CASLPRTDTQYF
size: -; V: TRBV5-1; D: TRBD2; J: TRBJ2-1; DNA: TGCGCCAGCAGCTTGGTGTTAGCGGGAGGGAATAAGCAATTCTTC; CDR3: CASSLVLAGGNKQFF
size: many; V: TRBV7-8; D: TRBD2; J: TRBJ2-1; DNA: TGTGCCAGCAGCTCTATAATTATTTCTAGCGGGGGAAGAATCTCCTACAATGAGCAGTTCTTC; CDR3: CASSSIIISSGGRISYNEQFF
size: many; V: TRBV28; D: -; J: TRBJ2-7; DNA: TGTGCCAGCAAAAGGGGCTCCCTCTACGAGCAGTACTTC; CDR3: CASKRGSLYEQYF
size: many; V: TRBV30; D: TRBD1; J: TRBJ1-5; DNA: TGTGCCTGGAGTGGCCGGGGGACAGGGGATCAGCCCCAGCATTTT; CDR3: CAWSGRGTGDQPQHF
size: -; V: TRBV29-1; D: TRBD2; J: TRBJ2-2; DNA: TGCAGCGTCGAAGGGACTAGCCAGACCGGGGAGTTGTTTTTT; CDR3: CSVEGTSQTGELFF
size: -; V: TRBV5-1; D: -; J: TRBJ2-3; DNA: TGCGCCAGCATCTACGAGATTTCCCGGGGTATGAATACGCAGTATTTT; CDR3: CASIYEISRGMNTQYF
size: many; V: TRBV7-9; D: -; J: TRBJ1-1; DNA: TGTGCCAGCAGCTTATCCGCGATAGGGGTTTTCTTT; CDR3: CASSLSAIGVFF
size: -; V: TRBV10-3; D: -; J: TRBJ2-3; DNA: TGTGCCATCAGTGTGGGGGGAGGCACGGTTACGCAGTATTTT; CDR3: CAISVGGGTVTQYF
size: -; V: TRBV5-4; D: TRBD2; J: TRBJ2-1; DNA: TGTGTCAGCAGTCCTACTAGCGGGATAACGAGTGAGCAGTTCTTC; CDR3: CVSSPTSGITSEQFF
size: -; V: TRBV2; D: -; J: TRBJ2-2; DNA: TGTGTCAGCTCAGGGCCTAGCGAATCCGGGGAGCTGTTTTTT; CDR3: CVSSGPSESGELFF
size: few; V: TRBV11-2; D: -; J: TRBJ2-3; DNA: TGTGCCAGCAGCAGAAGAAGTACAAGGAACACAGATACGCAGTATTTT; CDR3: CASSRRSTRNTDTQYF
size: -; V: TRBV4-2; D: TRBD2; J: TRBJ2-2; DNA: TGTGCCAGCAGCCGAGATTTAATACTAGCGGGAGGAGGCACCGGGGAACTGTTTTTT; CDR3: CASSRDLILAGGGTGELFF
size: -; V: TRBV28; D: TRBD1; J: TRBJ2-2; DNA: TGTGCCAGCAGTCCCGACCCGGGACAGGGGGGCACCGGGGAGATGTTTTTT; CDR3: CASSPDPGQGGTGEMFF
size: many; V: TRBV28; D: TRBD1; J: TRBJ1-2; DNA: TGTGCCAGCAGTCCCGACAGGGCTGGCTACACCTTC; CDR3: CASSPDRAGYTF
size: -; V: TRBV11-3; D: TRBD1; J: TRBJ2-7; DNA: TGTGTCAGCAACAGACTCGGACAGGGATACGAGCAGTATTTC; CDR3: CVSNRLGQGYEQYF
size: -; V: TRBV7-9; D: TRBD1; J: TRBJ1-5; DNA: TGTGCCAGAAGCGAACGGGACAGGGGTTCGGATCAGCCCCAGCATTTT; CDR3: CARSERDRGSDQPQHF
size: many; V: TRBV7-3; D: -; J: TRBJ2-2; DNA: TGTGCCAGCAGCCCCCAGGGGGGGGAGAACACCGGGGAGCTGTTTTTT; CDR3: CASSPQGGENTGELFF
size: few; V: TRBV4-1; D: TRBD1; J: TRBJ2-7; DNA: TGCGCCAGCAGCCAAACAATAGACAGGGGAGCCTACGAGCAGCACTTC; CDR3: CASSQTIDRGAYEQHF
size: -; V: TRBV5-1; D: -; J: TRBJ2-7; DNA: TGCGCCAGCAGCCGCTCATACAAGCAGTACTTC; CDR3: CASSRSYKQYF
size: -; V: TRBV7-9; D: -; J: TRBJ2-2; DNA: TGTGACAGCAGCTTATACGCGGGAAGCACCCGGGAGCTGTTTTTT; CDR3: CDSSLYAGSTRELFF
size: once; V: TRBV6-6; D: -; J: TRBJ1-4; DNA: TGTGCCAGCAGCACATCGCGAAGGGTAGAAAAATTGTTTTTT; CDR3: CASSTSRRVEKLFF
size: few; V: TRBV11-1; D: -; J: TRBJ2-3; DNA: TGTGCCAGCAGCTCAGGGGCAGATACGAAGTATTTT; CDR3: CASSSGADTKYF
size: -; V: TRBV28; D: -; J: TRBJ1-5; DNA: TGTATCAGCAGTCCCCCGTTGGGGCCGGGTCAGCCCCAGCATTTT; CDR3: CISSPPLGPGQPQHF
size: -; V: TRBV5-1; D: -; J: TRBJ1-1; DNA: TGCGCCAGCAGCTTGGACACTGAAGCTTTCTTT; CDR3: CASSLDTEAFF
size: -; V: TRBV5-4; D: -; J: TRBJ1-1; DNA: TGTGCCGGCAGCTGGGGGCCGAGCACTGAAGCTTTCTTT; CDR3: CAGSWGPSTEAFF
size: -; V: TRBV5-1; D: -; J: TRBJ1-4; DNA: TGCGCCAGCAACATGGGACACGCAACTAATGAAAAACTGTTTTTT; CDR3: CASNMGHATNEKLFF
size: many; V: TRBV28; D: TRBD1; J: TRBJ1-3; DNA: TGTGCCAGCGGGGGACAGGGCTTCGGAAACACCATATATTTT; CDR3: CASGGQGFGNTIYF
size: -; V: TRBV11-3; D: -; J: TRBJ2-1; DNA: TGTGTCAGCAGCTCACGGGGGGCGCGGATTATGGGCAATGAGCAGTTCTTC; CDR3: CVSSSRGARIMGNEQFF
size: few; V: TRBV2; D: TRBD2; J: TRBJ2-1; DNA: TGTGCCAGCAGTGGTATCGCGGGAGGGGTGAATGAGCAGTTCTTC; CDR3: CASSGIAGGVNEQFF
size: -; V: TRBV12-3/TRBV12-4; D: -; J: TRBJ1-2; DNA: TGTGCCACTAGTTTAGGCCGACAGAACTATGCCTTC; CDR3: CATSLGRQNYAF
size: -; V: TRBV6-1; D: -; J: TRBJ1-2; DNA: TGTGCCAGCAACCCGCAGACCTATGGCTACATCTTC; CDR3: CASNPQTYGYIF
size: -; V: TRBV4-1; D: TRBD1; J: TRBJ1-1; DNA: TGCACTAGCAGCCAAGCGTCCACAGGGGGTATGGGTACTGAAGCTTTCTTT; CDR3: CTSSQASTGGMGTEAFF
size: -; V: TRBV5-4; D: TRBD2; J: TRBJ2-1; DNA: TGCGCCAGCCGCGAAGGACTAGCGCAAACCTACAATGAGCAGTTCTTC; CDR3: CASREGLAQTYNEQFF
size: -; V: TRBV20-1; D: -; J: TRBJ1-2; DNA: TGCAGACGGGGGACGGTGTTGGGCTATGGCTACACCTTC; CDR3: CRRGTVLGYGYTF
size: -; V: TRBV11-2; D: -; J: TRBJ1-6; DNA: TGTCCCAGCAGCCTAGAAGTGGCAGCTATCTCACCTCTCCACTTT; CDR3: CPSSLEVAAISPLHF
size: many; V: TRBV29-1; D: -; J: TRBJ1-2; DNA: TGCAGCGCATGGGAGTATGGCTACACCTTC; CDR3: CSAWEYGYTF
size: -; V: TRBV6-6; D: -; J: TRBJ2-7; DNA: TGTACCAGCTCAAAAGGGAAGACCTACGTGCAGTACTTC; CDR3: CTSSKGKTYVQYF
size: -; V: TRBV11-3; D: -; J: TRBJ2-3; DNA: TGTGCTAGCAGCTTAGTGTCAGGAGGCACATATACGCAGTATTTT; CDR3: CASSLVSGGTYTQYF
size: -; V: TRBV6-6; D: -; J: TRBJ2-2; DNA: TGTATCAGCAGTTCCAAGGGACTGGCGGGAACCGGGGAGCTGTTTTTT; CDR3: CISSSKGLAGTGELFF
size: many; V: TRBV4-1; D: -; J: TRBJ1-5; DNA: TGCGCCAGCAGCGTGCAACAGGGCCAGCCCCAGCATTTT; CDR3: CASSVQQGQPQHF
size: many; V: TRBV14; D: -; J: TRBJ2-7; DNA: TGTGCCAGCAGCCACGGCGGGTACTCCTACGAGCAGTACTTC; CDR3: CASSHGGYSYEQYF
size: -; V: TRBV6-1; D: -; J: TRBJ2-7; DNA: TGTGCCAGCATTAGAGGACGGCTAGGATCCTACGAGCAGTACTTC; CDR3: CASIRGRLGSYEQYF
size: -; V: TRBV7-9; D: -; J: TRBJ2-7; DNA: TGTGTCAGCAGCCCTAACAGTGAGCAGTACTTC; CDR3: CVSSPNSEQYF
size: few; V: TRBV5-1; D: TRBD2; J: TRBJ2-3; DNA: TGCGCCAGCAGTGACGGGAGGGCTGACCTAGATACGCAGTATTTT; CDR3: CASSDGRADLDTQYF
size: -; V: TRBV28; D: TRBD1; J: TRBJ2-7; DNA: TGTGCCAGCACCCCGACAGGGGTTTGGTACGAGCAGTACTTC; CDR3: CASTPTGVWYEQYF
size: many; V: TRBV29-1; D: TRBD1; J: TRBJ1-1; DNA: TGCAGCGTTTACCCCCCGGCAGGGGGGAACACTGAAGCTTTCTTT; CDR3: CSVYPPAGGNTEAFF
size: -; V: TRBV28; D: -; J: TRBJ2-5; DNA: TGTGCCAAGAGTTTATCCGGTGTTGAGACCCAGTACTTC; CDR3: CAKSLSGVETQYF